This entry features one T cell receptor (beta chain) sequence. Method: immunoSEQ multiplex PCR; TCRdb's copy keeps in-frame clones and lacks some. In the table there are about 300,000 clones, approximately 91% of which are singletons. These data belong to a study of blood T cell repertoires in COVID-19. In the study overall: T cells, B-cell-depleted T cells, or PBMCs provided the cDNA or gDNA that served as material.

CDR1 is SGHAT, CDR2 FQNNGV, per germline. The length of the CDR3 is 15 residues. V shed 5 bases and J shed 5 bases, with 19 bases lying between them. Material: PBMCs or T cells enriched from blood (not recorded which). This TCR derives from a man in his sixties who had recovered from COVID-19. The chain employs TRBV11-2 and TRBJ2-7, with D possibly being TRBD2 (5 bases). DNA for the CDR3: TGTGCCAGCAGCCACGTGGGGAGTGGTGCTGACGAGCAGTACTTC. It yields the protein CASSHVGSGADEQYF.